Presented here are 13 T cell receptor beta chains from one specimen sequenced in a study of cytomegalovirus exposure and HLA in healthy donors. TCRdb's copy holds only in-frame clones and misses some; the assay was immunoSEQ multiplex PCR. The table has roughly 100,000 clones, about 88% seen once; the top ten hold about 4%. Input material: PBMCs. Source of these receptors: a woman younger than 30 in good health and CMV-seropositive.

The chain is built from TRBV4-1 and TRBJ1-5; the D is unclear. V was shortened by 0 bases and J by 7 bases, with 10 bases between the two germline ends. The CDR3 is 14 amino acids. Germline loops: CDR1 MGHRA, CDR2 YSYEKL. The CDR3, as DNA: TGCGCCAGCAGCCAAGATTTCGGGTCCCAGCCCCAGCATTTT. It yields the protein CASSQDFGSQPQHF.

CDR3 in amino acids: CASTPGVEGSTEAFF. DNA of the CDR3: TGTGCCAGTACTCCCGGCGTGGAAGGGAGCACTGAAGCTTTCTTT. The rearrangement links TRBV27 to TRBJ1-1; D is ambiguous. Per germline, CDR1 MNHEY and CDR2 SMNVEV (reference sequence). Between the trimmed V and J ends, which lost 9 bases and 4 bases, there was a span of 21 bases. The CDR3 extends over 15 amino acids.

Details on this clone: Germline and junction disagree at one end, which may indicate a read error. Other DNA sequences from this sample encode an identical CDR3 as well. This sequence joins TRBV9 and TRBJ2-5, with D possibly matching TRBD1 (6 bases). CDR1 is SGDLS, CDR2 YYNGEE, per germline. CDR3 length: 17 residues. CDR3 coding DNA: TGTGCCAGCAGCGTTGGGCCTAAGCCGGACAGCCAAGAAACCCAGTACTTC. Its protein product is CASSVGPKPDSQETQYF. Drawing the rest from reference TRBV9 and TRBJ2-5, the complete variable domain is DSGVTQTPKHLITATGQRVTLRCSPRSGDLSVYWYQQSLDQGLQFLIQYYNGEERAKGNILERFSAQQFPDLHSELNLSSLELGDSALYFCASSVGPKPDSQETQYFGPGTRLLVL.

The V call is TRBV10-1, the J call TRBJ1-1; D is uncertain. Germline lookup yields CDR1 WNHNN and CDR2 SYGVQD (reference sequence). Trimming shortened V by 0 bases and J by 2 bases, and 13 bases separated the two germline ends. The CDR3 totals 16 residues. The CDR3 reads CASSESTHGSNTEAFF. CDR3 DNA sequence: TGCGCCAGCAGTGAGTCGACCCACGGGAGTAACACTGAAGCTTTCTTT.

On this clone: A single base separates this from a much larger clone, so it may be a read error. CDR3 sequence reads: CASSDSSGAADTQYF. The CDR3 DNA reads as TGTGCCAGCAGTGACTCTAGCGGGGCGGCAGATACGCAGTATTTT. The chain employs TRBV6-4 and TRBJ2-3, with 8 nucleotides matching TRBD2. The junction had 3 bases not matched to a gene; V was cut back by 0 bases and J by 4 bases. Germline V gene data show CDR1 as MRHNA and CDR2 as SNTAGT. CDR3 size: 15 residues.

The CDR3 bases are TGTGCCAGCAGCCGGCGGACTCCGCGCACCGGGGAGCTGTTTTTT. Amino acid sequence: CASSRRTPRTGELFF. This sequence joins TRBV11-1 and TRBJ2-2; D possibly corresponds to TRBD2 (5 bases). This CDR3 contains 15 residues. Trimming shortened V by 5 bases and J by 4 bases, and 14 bases separated the two germline ends. Germline CDR1 and CDR2: SGHAT and FQDESV (reference sequence).

The chain links TRBV29-1 to TRBJ2-1; D is possibly TRBD2 (5 bases). Germline CDR1 reads SQVTM; CDR2 reads ANQGSEA. The CDR3 sequence is 12 residues long. Trimming stripped 7 bases from V and 8 bases from J, with 15 bases between. Written as DNA, the CDR3 is TGCAGCGCCAGACCCCGGCGGGATGAGCAGTTCTTC. Its translation is CSARPRRDEQFF.

V usage is TRBV6-1 and J usage is TRBJ2-3; the D gene is possibly TRBD1 (5 bases). V was shortened by 3 bases and J by 7 bases, with 11 bases between the two germline ends. From germline, CDR1 is MNHNS and CDR2 SASEGT. The CDR3 totals 13 residues. DNA for the CDR3: TGTGCCAGCAGTGATGGGGCGCAAAATACGCAGTATTTT. As protein: CASSDGAQNTQYF.

V usage is TRBV28 and J usage is TRBJ1-5; maybe TRBD1 (6 bases). The CDR3 sequence is 14 residues long. CDR1 is MDHEN and CDR2 is SYDVKM in the germline V gene. V lost 3 bases to trimming and J lost 6 bases, with 12 bases between them. The CDR3 is CASSFDRRGQPQHF. The CDR3 coding sequence is TGTGCCAGCAGTTTTGACAGGCGTGGTCAGCCCCAGCATTTT.

This rearrangement joins TRBV6-6 to TRBJ1-5; weak D call: TRBD1 (5 bases). The germline CDR1 and CDR2 sequences are MNHNY and SVGAGI (reference sequence). This CDR3 comprises 15 residues. V was pared by 1 base and J by 3 bases, with 10 bases between. CDR3 loop: CASSYLAGLNQPQHF. CDR3 DNA sequence: TGTGCCAGCAGTTACTTGGCAGGGCTCAATCAGCCCCAGCATTTT.

This sequence joins TRBV27 and TRBJ2-7; D perhaps matches TRBD2 (6 bases). V lost 0 bases, J lost 3 bases, and 9 bases lay in between. In germline, CDR1 is MNHEY, CDR2 SMNVEV (reference sequence). The CDR3 extends over 14 amino acids. CDR3 DNA: TGTGCCAGCAGTTTATCGGGGGGAGGCTACGAGCAGTACTTC. Residues: CASSLSGGGYEQYF.

The chain is built from TRBV7-9 and TRBJ2-1; D perhaps matches TRBD2 (5 bases). Germline loops: CDR1 SEHNR, CDR2 FQNEAQ (reference sequence). V gave up 0 bases and J gave up 0 bases, with 6 bases separating them. The length of the CDR3 is 15 residues. The CDR3: CASSLAGSSYNEQFF. DNA for the CDR3: TGTGCCAGCAGCTTAGCGGGGAGCTCCTACAATGAGCAGTTCTTC.

The V and J genes are TRBV2 and TRBJ1-4; 11 nucleotides match TRBD1. CDR3 length equals 17 residues. Unmatched junction bases numbered 4, after V lost 2 bases and J lost 2 bases. From germline, CDR1 is SNHLY and CDR2 FYNNEI. The CDR3 nucleotides read TGTGCCAGCAGTGAACTGGGACAGGGGGGCACTAATGAAAAACTGTTTTTT. Protein product: CASSELGQGGTNEKLFF. Full variable domain (rest looked up from reference TRBV2 and TRBJ1-4): EPEVTQTPSHQVTQMGQEVILRCVPISNHLYFYWYRQILGQKVEFLVSFYNNEISEKSEIFDDQFSVERPDGSNFTLKIRSTKLEDSAMYFCASSELGQGGTNEKLFFGSGTQLSVL.